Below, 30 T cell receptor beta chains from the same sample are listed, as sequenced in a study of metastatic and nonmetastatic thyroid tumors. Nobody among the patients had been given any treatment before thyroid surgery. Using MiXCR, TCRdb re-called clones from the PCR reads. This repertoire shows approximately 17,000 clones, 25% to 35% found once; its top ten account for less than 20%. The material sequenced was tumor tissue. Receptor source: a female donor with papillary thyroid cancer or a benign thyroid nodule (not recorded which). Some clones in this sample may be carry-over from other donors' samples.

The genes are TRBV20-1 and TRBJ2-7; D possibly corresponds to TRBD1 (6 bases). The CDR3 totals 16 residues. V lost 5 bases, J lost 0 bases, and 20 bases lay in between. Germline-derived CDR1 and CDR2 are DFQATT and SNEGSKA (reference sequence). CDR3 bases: TGCAGTGCTGGAAATTTTGGGGGCGAAAGCTCCTACGAGCAGTACTTC. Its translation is CSAGNFGGESSYEQYF.

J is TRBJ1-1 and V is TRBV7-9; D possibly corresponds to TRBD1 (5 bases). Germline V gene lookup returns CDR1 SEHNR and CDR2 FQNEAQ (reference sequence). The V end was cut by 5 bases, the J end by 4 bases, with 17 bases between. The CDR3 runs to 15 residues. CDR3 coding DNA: TGTGCCAGCAGCCCTGTTGGGGCGCTGGGCACTGAAGCTTTCTTT. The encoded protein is CASSPVGALGTEAFF.

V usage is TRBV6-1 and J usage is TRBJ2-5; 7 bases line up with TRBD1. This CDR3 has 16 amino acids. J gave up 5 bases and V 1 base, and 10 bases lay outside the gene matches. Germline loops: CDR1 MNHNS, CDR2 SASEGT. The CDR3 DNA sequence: TGTGCCAGCAGTGAAGGCAAGAGACAGGGCTGGGAGACCCAGTACTTC. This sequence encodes CASSEGKRQGWETQYF.

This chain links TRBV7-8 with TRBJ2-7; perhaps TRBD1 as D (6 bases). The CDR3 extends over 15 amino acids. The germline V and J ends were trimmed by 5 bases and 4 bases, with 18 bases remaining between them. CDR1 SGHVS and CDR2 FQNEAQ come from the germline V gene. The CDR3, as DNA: TGTGCCAGCAGCCCAACACAGGGTTTCCCTTACGAGCAGTACTTC. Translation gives CASSPTQGFPYEQYF.

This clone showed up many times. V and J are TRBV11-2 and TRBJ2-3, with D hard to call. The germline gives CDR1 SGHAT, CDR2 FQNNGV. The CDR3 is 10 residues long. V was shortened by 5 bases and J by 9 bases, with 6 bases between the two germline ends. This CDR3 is CASSLDTQYF. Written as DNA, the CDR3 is TGTGCCAGCAGCCTCGACACGCAGTATTTT.

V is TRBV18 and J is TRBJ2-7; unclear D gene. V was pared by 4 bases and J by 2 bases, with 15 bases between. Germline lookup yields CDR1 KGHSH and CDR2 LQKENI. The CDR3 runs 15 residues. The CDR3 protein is CASSLTGPTPYEQYF. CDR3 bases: TGTGCCAGCTCACTTACCGGGCCCACCCCCTACGAGCAGTACTTC. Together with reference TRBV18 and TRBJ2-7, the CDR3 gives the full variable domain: NAGVMQNPRHLVRRRGQEARLRCSPMKGHSHVYWYRQLPEEGLKFMVYLQKENIIDESGMPKERFSAEFPKEGPSILRIQQVVRGDSAAYFCASSLTGPTPYEQYFGPGTRLTVT.

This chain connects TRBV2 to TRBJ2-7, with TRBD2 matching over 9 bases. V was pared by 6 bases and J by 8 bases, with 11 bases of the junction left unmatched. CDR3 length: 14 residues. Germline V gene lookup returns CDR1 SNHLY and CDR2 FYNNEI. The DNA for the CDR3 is TGTGCCAGCAGGGCGACTAGCGGAGGGTTAAAGCAGTACTTC. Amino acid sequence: CASRATSGGLKQYF.

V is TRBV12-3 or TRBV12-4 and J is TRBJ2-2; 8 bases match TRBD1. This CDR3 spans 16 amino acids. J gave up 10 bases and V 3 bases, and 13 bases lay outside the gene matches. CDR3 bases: TGTGCCAGCAGTTTGAGGGCAGGGGGCGTGATCGTGGAGCTGTTTTTT. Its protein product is CASSLRAGGVIVELFF.

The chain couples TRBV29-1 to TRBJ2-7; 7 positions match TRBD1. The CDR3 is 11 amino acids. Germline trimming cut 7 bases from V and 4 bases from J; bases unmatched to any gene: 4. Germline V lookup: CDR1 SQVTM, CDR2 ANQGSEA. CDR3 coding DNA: TGCAGCGGAGGGGACAGTTACGAGCAGTACTTC. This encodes CSGGDSYEQYF.

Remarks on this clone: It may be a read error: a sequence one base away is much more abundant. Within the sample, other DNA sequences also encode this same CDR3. CDR3 sequence reads: CSASTAANTGELFF. Here the CDR3 DNA reads TGCAGCGCATCGACAGCCGCTAACACCGGGGAGCTGTTTTTT. The rearrangement joins TRBV29-1 to TRBJ2-2; D may be TRBD1 (5 bases). Germline lookup yields CDR1 SQVTM and CDR2 ANQGSEA. Trimming removed 7 bases from V and 2 bases from J, with 14 bases in between. The CDR3 runs to 14 residues.

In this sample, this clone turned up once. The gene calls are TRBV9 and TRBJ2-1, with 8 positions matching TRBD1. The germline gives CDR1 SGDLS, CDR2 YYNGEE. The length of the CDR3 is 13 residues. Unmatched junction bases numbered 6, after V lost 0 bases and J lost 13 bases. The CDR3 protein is CASSVVPDRDQFF. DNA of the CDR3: TGTGCCAGCAGCGTAGTTCCGGACAGGGACCAGTTCTTC.

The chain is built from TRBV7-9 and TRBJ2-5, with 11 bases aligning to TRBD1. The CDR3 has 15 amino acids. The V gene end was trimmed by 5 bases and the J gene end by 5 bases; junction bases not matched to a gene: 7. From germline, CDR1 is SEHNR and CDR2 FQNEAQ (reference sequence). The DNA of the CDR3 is TGTGCCAGCAGCGCACGGACAGGGGGCGTTGAGACCCAGTACTTC. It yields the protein CASSARTGGVETQYF.

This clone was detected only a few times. CDR3: CASRWTSGITDTQYF. DNA for the CDR3: TGTGCCAGCAGGTGGACTAGCGGAATCACAGATACGCAGTATTTT. This rearrangement joins TRBV6-2 or TRBV6-3 to TRBJ2-3; 10 positions match TRBD2. V lost 6 bases to trimming and J lost 2 bases; unmatched junction nucleotides: 5. This CDR3 region has 15 residues. Germline values: CDR1 MNHEY, CDR2 SVGEGT.

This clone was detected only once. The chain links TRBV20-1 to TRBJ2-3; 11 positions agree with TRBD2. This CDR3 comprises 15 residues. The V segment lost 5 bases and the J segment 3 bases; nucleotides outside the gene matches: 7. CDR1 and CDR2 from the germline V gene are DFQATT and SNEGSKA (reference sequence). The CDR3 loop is CSAFSGRGDTDTQYF. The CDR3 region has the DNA TGCAGTGCTTTTAGCGGGAGGGGGGATACAGATACGCAGTATTTT.

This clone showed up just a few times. CDR3 nucleotides: TGTGCCACCAGTGGGTCTACATCAAATGAGCAGTTCTTC. As protein: CATSGSTSNEQFF. The genes are TRBV24-1 and TRBJ2-1, with no clear D. V was clipped by 5 bases and J by 7 bases, with 11 bases between them. Germline V lookup: CDR1 KGHDR, CDR2 SFDVKD. This CDR3 has 13 residues.

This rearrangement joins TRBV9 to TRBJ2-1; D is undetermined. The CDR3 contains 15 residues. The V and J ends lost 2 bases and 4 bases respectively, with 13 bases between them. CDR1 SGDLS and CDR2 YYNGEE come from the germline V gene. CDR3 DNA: TGTGCCAGCAGCGTTGCCCAAGACCCTTACAATGAGCAGTTCTTC. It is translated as CASSVAQDPYNEQFF.

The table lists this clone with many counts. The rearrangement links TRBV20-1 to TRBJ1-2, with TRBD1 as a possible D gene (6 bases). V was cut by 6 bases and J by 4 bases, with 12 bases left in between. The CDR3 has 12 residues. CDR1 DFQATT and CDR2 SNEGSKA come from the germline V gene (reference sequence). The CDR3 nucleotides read TGCAGTGCCACCGACAGGTTCTATGGCTACACCTTC. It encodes CSATDRFYGYTF.

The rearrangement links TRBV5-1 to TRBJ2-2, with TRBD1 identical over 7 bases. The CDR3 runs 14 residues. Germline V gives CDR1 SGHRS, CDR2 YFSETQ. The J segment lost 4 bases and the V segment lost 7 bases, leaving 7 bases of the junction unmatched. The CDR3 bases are TGCGCCAGCTCCAGGGGGTCGGGCACCGGGGAGCTGTTTTTT. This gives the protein CASSRGSGTGELFF.

The CDR3 reads CASSQMGHLTYEQYF. CDR3 bases: TGTGCCAGCAGCCAAATGGGACACTTAACCTACGAGCAGTACTTC. V usage is TRBV3-1 and J usage is TRBJ2-7, with D possibly TRBD1 on 6 matching bases. From germline, CDR1 is LGHDT and CDR2 YNNKEL (reference sequence). CDR3 length: 15 residues. The V and J ends lost 2 bases and 2 bases respectively, with 13 bases between them.

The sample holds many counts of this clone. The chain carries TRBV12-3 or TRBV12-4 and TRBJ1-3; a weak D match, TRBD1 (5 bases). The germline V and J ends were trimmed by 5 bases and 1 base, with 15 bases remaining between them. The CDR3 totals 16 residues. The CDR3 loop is CASSPDRVQSGNTIYF. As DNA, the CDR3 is TGTGCCAGCAGTCCAGACAGAGTACAATCTGGAAACACCATATATTTT.

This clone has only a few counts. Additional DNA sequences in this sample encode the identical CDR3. The CDR3: CASSPRLAGNTDTQYF. The CDR3 region has the DNA TGCGCCAGCAGTCCGCGGCTAGCGGGGAACACAGATACGCAGTATTTT. V is TRBV10-1 and J is TRBJ2-3; 9 bases align to TRBD2. After removal of 5 bases from V and 2 bases from J, the junction contained 8 bases not matched to a gene. Germline V gene data show CDR1 as WNHNN and CDR2 as SYGVQD (reference sequence). CDR3 size: 16 residues.

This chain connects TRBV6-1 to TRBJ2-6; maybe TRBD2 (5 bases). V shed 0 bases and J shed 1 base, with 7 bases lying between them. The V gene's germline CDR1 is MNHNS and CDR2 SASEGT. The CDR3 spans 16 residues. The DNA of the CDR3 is TGTGCCAGCAGTGAAGCGCGCGGGTCTGGGGCCAACGTCCTGACTTTC. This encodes CASSEARGSGANVLTF.

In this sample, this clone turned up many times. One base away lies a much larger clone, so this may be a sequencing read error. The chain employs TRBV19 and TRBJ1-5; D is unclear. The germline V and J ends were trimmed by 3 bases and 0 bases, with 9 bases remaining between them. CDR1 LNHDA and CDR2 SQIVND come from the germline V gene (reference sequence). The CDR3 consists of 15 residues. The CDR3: CASSILVDSNQPQHF. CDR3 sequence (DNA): TGTGCCAGTAGTATTTTGGTGGATAGCAATCAGCCCCAGCATTTT.

Written as DNA, the CDR3 is TGTGCCAGCAGTCTCTTAGCGGGAGGGCCGGGCAATGAGCAGTTCTTC. Residues: CASSLLAGGPGNEQFF. This chain links TRBV14 with TRBJ2-1; 11 nucleotides match TRBD2. Trimming took 6 bases from V and 6 from J; bases not matched to a gene: 10. The CDR3 contains 16 residues. Looked up from germline, CDR1 is SGHDN and CDR2 is FVKESK.

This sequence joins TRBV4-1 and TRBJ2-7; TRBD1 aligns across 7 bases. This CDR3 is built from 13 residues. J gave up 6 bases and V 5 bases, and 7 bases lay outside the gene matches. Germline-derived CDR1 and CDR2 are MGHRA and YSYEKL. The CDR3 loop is CASSAGQAGEQYF. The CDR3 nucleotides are TGCGCCAGCAGCGCCGGACAGGCAGGCGAGCAGTACTTC.

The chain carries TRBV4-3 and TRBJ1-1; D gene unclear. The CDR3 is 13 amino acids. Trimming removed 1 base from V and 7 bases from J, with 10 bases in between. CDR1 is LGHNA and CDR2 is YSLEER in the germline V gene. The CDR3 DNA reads TGCGCCAGCAGCCAAGGGGAAGTCGGTGAAGCTTTCTTT. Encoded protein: CASSQGEVGEAFF.

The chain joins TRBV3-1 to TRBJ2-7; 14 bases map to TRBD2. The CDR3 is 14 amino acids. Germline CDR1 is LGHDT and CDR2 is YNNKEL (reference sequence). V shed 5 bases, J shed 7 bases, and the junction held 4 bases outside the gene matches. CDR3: CASSGTSGSSEQYF. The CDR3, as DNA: TGTGCCAGCAGCGGGACTAGCGGGAGTTCAGAGCAGTACTTC.

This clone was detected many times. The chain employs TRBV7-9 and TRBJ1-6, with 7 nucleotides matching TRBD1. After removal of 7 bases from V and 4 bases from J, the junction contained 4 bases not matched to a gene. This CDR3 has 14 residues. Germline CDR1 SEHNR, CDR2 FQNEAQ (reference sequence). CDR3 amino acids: CASTLGQYNSPLHF. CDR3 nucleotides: TGTGCCAGCACCTTGGGACAGTATAATTCACCCCTCCACTTT. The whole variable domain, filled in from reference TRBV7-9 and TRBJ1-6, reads DTGVSQNPRHKITKRGQNVTFRCDPISEHNRLYWYRQTLGQGPEFLTYFQNEAQLEKSRLLSDRFSAERPKGSFSTLEIQRTEQGDSAMYLCASTLGQYNSPLHFGNGTRLTVT.

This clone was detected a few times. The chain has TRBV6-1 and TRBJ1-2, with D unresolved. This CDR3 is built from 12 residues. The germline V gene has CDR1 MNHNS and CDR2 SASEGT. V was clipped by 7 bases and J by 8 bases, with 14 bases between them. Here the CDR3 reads CASIGREGGYTF. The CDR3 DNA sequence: TGTGCCAGCATCGGTCGGGAAGGCGGCTACACCTTC.

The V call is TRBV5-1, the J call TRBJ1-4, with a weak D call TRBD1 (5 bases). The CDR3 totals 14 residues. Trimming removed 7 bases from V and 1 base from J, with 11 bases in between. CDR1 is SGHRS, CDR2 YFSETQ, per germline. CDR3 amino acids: CASRQGITNEKLFF. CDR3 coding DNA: TGCGCCAGCCGTCAGGGAATAACTAATGAAAAACTGTTTTTT.